This T cell receptor beta chain derives from a study of blood T cell repertoires in COVID-19. Per the original data handling: Amplifying reference gene primers gave estimates of nucleated cell counts. Generated by immunoSEQ multiplex PCR, the TCRdb table keeps only in-frame clones and is missing some. The V and J calls and clone size are taken from that table; D and trimming were inferred from the DNA. The sample lists about 370,000 clones, approximately 90% occurring once. Recruitment covered roughly 22 US areas and drew participants whose ages spanned about 18 to 100 years. People in the exposed group encountered a COVID-19 case within 2 weeks before entering the study. Trimming pared 5 bases from V and 4 bases from J, leaving 15 bases between. The CDR3 runs to 15 residues. The V gene's germline CDR1 is SGHTA and CDR2 FQGNSA.

J is TRBJ1-3 and V is TRBV7-2; unclear D gene. The sample taken for sequencing was PBMCs or T cells enriched from blood (not recorded which). This sequence originates from a woman between 35 and 50 years old who had been exposed to COVID-19. The CDR3 DNA reads TGTGCCAGCAGCCACCCAACCCTCCAGGGAAACACCATATATTTT. Translation: CASSHPTLQGNTIYF.